Presented here are 19 T cell receptor beta chains from one specimen sequenced in a study of tumor-infiltrating lymphocytes in primary liver carcinoma (dated 2017 in TCRdb). The sequencer listed for this sample is Illumina HiSeq 2500. TCRbeta-specific cDNA was reverse-transcribed from roughly 500 ng total RNA using a constant-region primer and ProtoScript II reverse transcriptase. TCRbeta libraries were built with three nested multiplex PCR rounds, a slightly modified ARM-PCR procedure. Each of the first two PCR rounds ran for around 9 cycles and used multiplex TRBV1-TRBV30 forward primers together with a Cbeta reverse primer. TCRdb redid the processing of the public reads, applying fastp at Q25 and MiXCR, and retained in-frame beta chains. Entries that share a CDR3 protein sequence are merged under the most common genes and DNA. Within this sample are 100,000 or so distinct CDR3 sequences, with around 63% of them counted one time only. The ten largest clones capture approximately 10% of the sample.

Without any cell sorting, total RNA and DNA were extracted together from around 18-30 mg of bulk tissue using the AllPrep DNA/RNA mini kit. The sample comprised liver tumor tissue from sampling region 5. Sample cell subset or site, as interpreted from the label and publication: tumor region T5, tumor centre. These receptor sequences come from a woman aged 60-75 years with primary liver carcinoma and hepatitis B virus infection.

Details on this clonotype: The junction shows a germline mismatch at one end, possibly a read error. The chain uses TRBV20-1 and TRBJ2-3; 10 positions agree with TRBD2. This CDR3 spans 18 amino acids. Germline CDR1 DFQATT, CDR2 SNEGSKA (reference sequence). The CDR3 DNA is TGCACTGCTAGGGTCCCAGTCGGGAGCGGGAGGGGAAGCTCAAGGCAGTATTTT. It encodes CTARVPVGSGRGSSRQYF.

As regards this clonotype: Sequence at one end of the junction differs from germline and may be a read error. The V gene is TRBV6-2 or TRBV6-3, the J gene TRBJ2-3; D is unresolved. The CDR3 spans 14 residues. Per the germline V gene, CDR1 is MNHEY and CDR2 is SVGEGT. CDR3 amino acids: CVSSSRLSGDTQYF. The CDR3, as DNA: TGTGTCAGCAGCTCACGGTTAAGTGGAGATACGCAGTATTTT.

The J gene is TRBJ1-2, the V gene TRBV7-9; unclear D gene. This CDR3 spans 13 amino acids. V was clipped by 1 base and J by 8 bases, with 11 bases between them. CDR1 and CDR2 (germline): SEHNR, FQNEAQ (reference sequence). In DNA form, the CDR3 reads TGTGCCAGCAGCTTAGGAGATGCGAGCGGCTACACCTTC. This codes for CASSLGDASGYTF.

The chain recombines TRBV11-2 with TRBJ2-3; 8 positions agree with TRBD2. Germline loops: CDR1 SGHAT, CDR2 FQNNGV. This CDR3 contains 15 residues. With 5 bases clipped from V and 14 bases from J, the junction kept 18 bases outside the gene matches. The CDR3, as DNA: TGTGCCAGCAGCCCTGGACTAGCAGGCCCAGATACGTTGTATTTT. Translated, it gives CASSPGLAGPDTLYF. Together with reference TRBV11-2 and TRBJ2-3, the CDR3 gives the full variable domain: EAGVAQSPRYKIIEKRQSVAFWCNPISGHATLYWYQQILGQGPKLLIQFQNNGVVDDSQLPKDRFSAERLKGVDSTLKIQPAKLEDSAVYLCASSPGLAGPDTLYFGPGTRLTVL.

This clonotype occurred once. The junction departs from the called germline gene at one end, perhaps through a read error. The chain employs TRBV29-1 and TRBJ2-6; 11 bases line up with TRBD1. The CDR3 runs to 14 residues. The germline gives CDR1 SQVTM, CDR2 ANQGSEA. DNA for the CDR3: TGCAGCGTTAACCGGGACAGGGGGGCCGACGTCCTGACTTTC. Translation gives CSVNRDRGADVLTF.

The chain joins TRBV11-3 to TRBJ2-7; D is unclear. CDR1 is SGHNT and CDR2 is YENEEA in the germline V gene. This CDR3 comprises 15 residues. The CDR3 sequence: CTSSLEPLGIYEQYV. In DNA form, the CDR3 reads TGTACCAGCAGCCTGGAACCCCTGGGGATCTACGAGCAGTACGTC.

Comments on this clonotype: One end of the junction varies from germline; a read error may be responsible. The chain recombines TRBV7-9 with TRBJ1-5, with TRBD1 matching over 8 bases. This CDR3 is 15 amino acids long. CDR1 and CDR2 from the germline V gene are SEHNR and FQNEAQ (reference sequence). The CDR3 is CASSLDRGGKQPHHF. The CDR3 DNA follows: TGTGCCAGCAGCTTAGACAGGGGGGGCAAACAGCCCCATCATTTT.

By its share, this clonotype is medium-sized. The chain recombines TRBV4-2 with TRBJ2-7; a weak D match, TRBD2 (6 bases). The ends were cut back, 0 bases at V and 0 bases at J, with 15 bases in the middle. Per germline, CDR1 LGHNA and CDR2 YNFKEQ. This CDR3 region has 17 residues. The CDR3 is CASSQDFRGTSSYEQYF. Here the CDR3 DNA reads TGTGCCAGCAGCCAAGATTTTCGCGGGACGAGCTCCTACGAGCAGTACTTC.

V gene TRBV11-3 combines with J gene TRBJ2-3; TRBD2 matches 7 bases. Germline V CDR1 and CDR2: SGHNT, YENEEA. The CDR3 extends over 17 amino acids. Trimming cost V 5 bases and J 2 bases; bases outside gene matches: 13. Here the CDR3 reads CASSIGLGSGLTDTQYF. CDR3 DNA: TGTGCCAGCAGCATCGGACTAGGTAGCGGTCTCACAGATACGCAGTATTTT. The whole variable domain, remainder taken from reference TRBV11-3 and TRBJ2-3, is EAGVVQSPRYKIIEKKQPVAFWCNPISGHNTLYWYLQNLGQGPELLIRYENEEAVDDSQLPKDRFSAERLKGVDSTLKIQPAELGDSAVYLCASSIGLGSGLTDTQYFGPGTRLTVL.

As for this clonotype: The conserved closing phenylalanine or tryptophan is absent in this CDR3, likely reflecting a read error. This rearrangement joins TRBV11-3 to TRBJ2-1, with D possibly being TRBD1 (5 bases). This CDR3 comprises 13 residues. CDR1 and CDR2 (germline): SGHNT, YENEEA. The CDR3 DNA reads TGTGCCAGCAGCCTAGGAGACAGCAATGACCAGTTCCTC. This sequence encodes CASSLGDSNDQFL.

The gene calls are TRBV25-1 and TRBJ2-3, with D unclear. The CDR3 runs 14 residues. From germline, CDR1 is MGHDK and CDR2 SYGVNS. Trimming shortened V by 7 bases and J by 1 base, and 12 bases separated the two germline ends. For the CDR3, the DNA is TGTGCCAGCACTCTGGGAAGGGGCACAGATACGCAGTATTTT. Encoded protein: CASTLGRGTDTQYF.

This clonotype has a single count. A junction boundary mismatches the germline segment, possibly from a read error. The chain links TRBV6-1 to TRBJ2-6; D is uncertain. The CDR3 runs 15 residues. CDR1 MNHNS and CDR2 SASEGT come from the germline V gene. The CDR3 here is CTRSGRYSGANVLTF. The CDR3 DNA is TGTACCAGGAGTGGAAGATACTCTGGGGCCAACGTCCTGACTTTC.

The chain carries TRBV20-1 and TRBJ2-1; 11 bases are a match to TRBD2. From germline, CDR1 is DFQATT and CDR2 SNEGSKA (reference sequence). V shed 4 bases, J shed 6 bases, and the junction held 11 bases outside the gene matches. The CDR3 extends over 16 amino acids. CDR3 protein: CSAKNSVGLAGNEQFF. CDR3 bases: TGCAGTGCTAAGAATTCGGTTGGACTAGCGGGCAATGAGCAGTTCTTC.

As for this clonotype: The CDR3 does not close with the conserved phenylalanine or tryptophan, likely indicating a read error. J is TRBJ1-6 and V is TRBV12-3 or TRBV12-4, with no clear D. The length of the CDR3 is 13 residues. The germline V and J ends were trimmed by 3 bases and 10 bases, with 10 bases remaining between them. CDR3 residues: CASSFRPNSPLHS. The CDR3 nucleotides are TGTGCCAGCAGTTTTCGACCTAACTCACCCCTCCACTCT.

About this clonotype itself: A read error may explain this, as a much larger clone is one base away. The CDR3: CSTRGSTGELFF. The CDR3 DNA reads TGTTCCACGCGGGGAAGCACCGGGGAGCTGTTTTTT. This chain links TRBV7-8 with TRBJ2-2, with TRBD2 as a possible D gene (6 bases). This CDR3 comprises 12 residues. The germline CDR1 and CDR2 sequences are SGHVS and FQNEAQ. Combining the CDR3 with reference TRBV7-8 and TRBJ2-2 gives the whole variable domain GAGVSQSPRYKVAKRGQDVALRCDPISGHVSLFWYQQALGQGPEFLTYFQNEAQLDKSGLPSDRFFAERPEGSVSTLKIQRTQQEDSAVYLCSTRGSTGELFFGEGSRLTVL.

This clonotype was observed many times. The chain couples TRBV12-3 or TRBV12-4 to TRBJ1-6; D remains ambiguous. V lost 3 bases and J lost 6, with 6 bases in between. The CDR3 loop spans 13 amino acids. CDR3 nucleotide sequence: TGTGCCAGCAGTTTTCGACCTAATTCACCCCTCCACTTT. This translates into CASSFRPNSPLHF.

This clonotype was seen only once. The conserved final phenylalanine or tryptophan is absent from the CDR3, which likely points to a read error. This chain links TRBV12-3 or TRBV12-4 with TRBJ1-6, with 7 bases identical to TRBD1. The CDR3 is 14 amino acids. CDR3 amino acids: CASRSTGINSPLHL. CDR3 nucleotide sequence: TGTGCCAGCAGATCGACAGGGATTAATTCACCGCTCCACTTA.

The J gene is TRBJ1-5, the V gene TRBV29-1; D is ambiguous. CDR1 and CDR2 (germline): SQVTM, ANQGSEA. This CDR3 comprises 12 residues. CDR3 bases: TGCAATGTGGGTAGCGCACCGGAGCCCCAGCATTTT. It specifies CNVGSAPEPQHF.

About this clonotype itself: One end of the junction varies from germline; a read error may be responsible. The chain carries TRBV12-5 and TRBJ2-2; TRBD1 aligns across 11 bases. Looked up from germline, CDR1 is LGHNT and CDR2 is FRNRAP. This CDR3 region has 19 residues. The CDR3 loop reads CACGLPHIGGTGGTGELFF. The CDR3 nucleotides are TGTGCTTGTGGTTTACCACACATTGGGGGGACAGGGGGCACCGGGGAGCTGTTTTTT.